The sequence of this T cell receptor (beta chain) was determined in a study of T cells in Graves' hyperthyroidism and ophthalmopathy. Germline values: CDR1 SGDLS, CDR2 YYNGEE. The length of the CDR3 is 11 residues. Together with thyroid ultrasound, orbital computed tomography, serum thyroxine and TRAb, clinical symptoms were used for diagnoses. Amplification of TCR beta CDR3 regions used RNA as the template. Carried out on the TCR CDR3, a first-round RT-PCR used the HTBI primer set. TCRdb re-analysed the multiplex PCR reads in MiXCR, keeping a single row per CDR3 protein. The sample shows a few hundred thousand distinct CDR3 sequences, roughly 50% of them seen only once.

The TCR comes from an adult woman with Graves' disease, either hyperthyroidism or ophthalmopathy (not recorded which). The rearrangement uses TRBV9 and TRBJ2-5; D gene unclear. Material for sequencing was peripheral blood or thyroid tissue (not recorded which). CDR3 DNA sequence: TGTGCTAGTCAGCCACAAGAGACCCAGTACTTC. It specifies CASQPQETQYF.